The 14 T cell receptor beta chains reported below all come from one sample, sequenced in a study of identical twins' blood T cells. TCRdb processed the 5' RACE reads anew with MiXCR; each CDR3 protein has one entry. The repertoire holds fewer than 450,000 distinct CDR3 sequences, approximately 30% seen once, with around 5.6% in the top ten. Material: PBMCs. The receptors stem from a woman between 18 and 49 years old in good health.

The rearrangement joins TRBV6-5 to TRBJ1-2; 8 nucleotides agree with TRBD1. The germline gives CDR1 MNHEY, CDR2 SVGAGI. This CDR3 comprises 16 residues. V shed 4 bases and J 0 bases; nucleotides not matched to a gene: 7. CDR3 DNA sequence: TGTGCCAGCAGTTCTTACGGACAGGGCTCTAACTATGGCTACACCTTC. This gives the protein CASSSYGQGSNYGYTF.

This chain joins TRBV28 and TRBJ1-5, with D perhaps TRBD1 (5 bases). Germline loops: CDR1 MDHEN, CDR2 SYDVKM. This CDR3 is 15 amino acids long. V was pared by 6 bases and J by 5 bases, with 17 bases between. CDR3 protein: CASSSIGGPHQPQHF. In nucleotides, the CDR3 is TGTGCCAGCAGCTCCATTGGGGGACCCCATCAGCCCCAGCATTTT.

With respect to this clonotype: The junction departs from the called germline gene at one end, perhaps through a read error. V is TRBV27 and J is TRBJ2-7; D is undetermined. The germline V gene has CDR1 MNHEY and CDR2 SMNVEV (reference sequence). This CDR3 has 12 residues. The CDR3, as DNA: TGTGCCAGCAGTCTAAACTCCTACGAGCAGTGCTTC. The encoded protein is CASSLNSYEQCF.

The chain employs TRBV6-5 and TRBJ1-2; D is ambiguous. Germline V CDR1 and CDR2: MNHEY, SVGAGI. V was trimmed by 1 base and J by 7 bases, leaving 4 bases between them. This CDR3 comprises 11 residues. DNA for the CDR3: TGTGCCAGCAGTTACTTGGGTGGCTACACCTTC. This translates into CASSYLGGYTF.

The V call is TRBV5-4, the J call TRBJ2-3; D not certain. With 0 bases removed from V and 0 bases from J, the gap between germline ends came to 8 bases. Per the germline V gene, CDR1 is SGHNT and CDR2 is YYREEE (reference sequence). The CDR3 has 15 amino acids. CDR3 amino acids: CASSLALSSTDTQYF. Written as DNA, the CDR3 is TGTGCCAGCAGCTTGGCTCTATCTAGCACAGATACGCAGTATTTT.

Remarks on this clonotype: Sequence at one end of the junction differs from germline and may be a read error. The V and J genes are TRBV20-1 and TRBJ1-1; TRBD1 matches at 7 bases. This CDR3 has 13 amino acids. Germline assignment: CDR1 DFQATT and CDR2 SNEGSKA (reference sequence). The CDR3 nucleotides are TGCAGTGCGGCGGGACAGTTGAACACTGAAGCTTCCTTT. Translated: CSAAGQLNTEASF.

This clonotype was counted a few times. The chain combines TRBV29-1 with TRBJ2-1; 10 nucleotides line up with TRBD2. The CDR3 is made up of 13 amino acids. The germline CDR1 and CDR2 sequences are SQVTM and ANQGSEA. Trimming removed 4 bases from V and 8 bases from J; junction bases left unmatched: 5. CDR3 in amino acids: CSVGSSGRYEQFF. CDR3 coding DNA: TGCAGCGTTGGTAGTAGCGGGAGGTATGAGCAGTTCTTC.

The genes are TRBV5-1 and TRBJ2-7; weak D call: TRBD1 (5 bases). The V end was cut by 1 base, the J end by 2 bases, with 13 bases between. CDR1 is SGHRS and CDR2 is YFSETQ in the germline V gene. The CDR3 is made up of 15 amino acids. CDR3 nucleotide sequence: TGCGCCAGCAGCTTGTATTCAGGGTCCACCTACGAGCAGTACTTC. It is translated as CASSLYSGSTYEQYF. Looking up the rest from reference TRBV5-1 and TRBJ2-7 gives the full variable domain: KAGVTQTPRYLIKTRGQQVTLSCSPISGHRSVSWYQQTPGQGLQFLFEYFSETQRNKGNFPGRFSGRQFSNSRSEMNVSTLELGDSALYLCASSLYSGSTYEQYFGPGTRLTVT.

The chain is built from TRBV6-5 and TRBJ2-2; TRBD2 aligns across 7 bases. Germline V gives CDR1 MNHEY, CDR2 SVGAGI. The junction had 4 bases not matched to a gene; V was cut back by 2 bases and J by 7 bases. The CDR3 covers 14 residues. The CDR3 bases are TGTGCCAGCAGTTACGGACTAGGCCTCGGGGAGCTGTTTTTT. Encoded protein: CASSYGLGLGELFF.

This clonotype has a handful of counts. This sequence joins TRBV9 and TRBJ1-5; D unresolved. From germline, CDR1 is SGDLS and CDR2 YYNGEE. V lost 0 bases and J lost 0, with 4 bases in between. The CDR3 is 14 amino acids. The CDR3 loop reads CASSVGYSNQPQHF. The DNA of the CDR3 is TGTGCCAGCAGCGTAGGCTATAGCAATCAGCCCCAGCATTTT. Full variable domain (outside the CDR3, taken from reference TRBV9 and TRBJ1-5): DSGVTQTPKHLITATGQRVTLRCSPRSGDLSVYWYQQSLDQGLQFLIQYYNGEERAKGNILERFSAQQFPDLHSELNLSSLELGDSALYFCASSVGYSNQPQHFGDGTRLSIL.

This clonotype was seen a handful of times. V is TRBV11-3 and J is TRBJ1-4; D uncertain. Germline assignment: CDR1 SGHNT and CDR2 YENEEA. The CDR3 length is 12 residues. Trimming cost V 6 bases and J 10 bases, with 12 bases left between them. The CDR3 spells CASRTNSGKLFF. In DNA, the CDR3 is TGTGCCAGCAGAACTAATTCGGGAAAACTGTTTTTT. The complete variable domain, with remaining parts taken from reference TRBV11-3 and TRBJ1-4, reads EAGVVQSPRYKIIEKKQPVAFWCNPISGHNTLYWYLQNLGQGPELLIRYENEEAVDDSQLPKDRFSAERLKGVDSTLKIQPAELGDSAVYLCASRTNSGKLFFGSGTQLSVL.

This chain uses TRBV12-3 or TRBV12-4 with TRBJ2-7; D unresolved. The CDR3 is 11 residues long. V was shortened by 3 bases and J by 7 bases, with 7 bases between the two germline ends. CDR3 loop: CASSFGQEQYF. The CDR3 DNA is TGTGCCAGCAGTTTCGGGCAAGAGCAGTACTTC.

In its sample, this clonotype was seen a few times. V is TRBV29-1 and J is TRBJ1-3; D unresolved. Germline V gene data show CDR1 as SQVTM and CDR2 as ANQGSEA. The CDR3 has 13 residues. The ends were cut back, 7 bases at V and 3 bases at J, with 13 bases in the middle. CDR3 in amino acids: CSASQSNGNTIYF. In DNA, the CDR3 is TGCAGCGCTTCACAGTCGAATGGAAACACCATATATTTT.

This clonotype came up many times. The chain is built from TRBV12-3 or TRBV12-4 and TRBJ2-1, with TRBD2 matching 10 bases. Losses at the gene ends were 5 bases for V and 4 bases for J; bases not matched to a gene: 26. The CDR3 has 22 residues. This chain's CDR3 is CASSLKILGLAETRNDYNEQFF. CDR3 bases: TGTGCCAGCAGTCTAAAGATCTTAGGACTAGCGGAAACACGAAACGATTACAATGAGCAGTTCTTC.